This T cell receptor (beta chain) was identified in a study of blood T cell repertoires in COVID-19. This CDR3 has 19 amino acids. Per germline, CDR1 SGDLS and CDR2 YYNGEE. Losses at the gene ends were 0 bases for V and 2 bases for J; bases not matched to a gene: 12. Some clones are missing from TCRdb's copy, which holds only in-frame ones; the method was immunoSEQ multiplex PCR. The table lists about 140,000 clones, roughly 86% of them singletons. The V gene is TRBV9, the J gene TRBJ2-2; 8 bases are shared with TRBD2. Input material: peripheral blood. This TCR came from a woman in her fifties or sixties with acute or convalescent COVID-19. CDR3 sequence (DNA): TGTGCCAGCAGCGTAGCTTCGTTGGTGGGACTAGATAACACCGGGGAGCTGTTTTTT. Its protein is CASSVASLVGLDNTGELFF.